A selection of T cell receptor beta chains follows, all from one sample in a study of immune characterization of retroperitoneal liposarcoma. TCRdb recomputed calls from the PCR reads with MiXCR, one row per CDR3 protein. The repertoire consists of more than 6,500 distinct CDR3 sequences, with around 42% occurring once and the leading ten covering 8% to 13%. Sequencing input: tumor tissue. Receptor source: a male donor with retroperitoneal liposarcoma. CDR3s include the opening cysteine and the closing phenylalanine or tryptophan. Each record gives: V gene, D gene, J gene, clone size, CDR3 DNA, CDR3 protein. The D gene is left open where the match is weak. Only part of the rows carry a size: once, few, many, or a class if the clone is expanded.

V gene: TRBV6-1
D gene: .
J gene: TRBJ1-1
clone size: .
CDR3 DNA: TGTGCCAGCAGTGAATTAAGGACAGCTGAAGCTTTCTTT
CDR3 protein: CASSELRTAEAFF

V gene: TRBV12-3/TRBV12-4
D gene: .
J gene: TRBJ2-5
clone size: .
CDR3 DNA: TGTGCCAGCAGCCTAACGACCAAGGAGACCCAGTACTTC
CDR3 protein: CASSLTTKETQYF

V gene: TRBV27
D gene: .
J gene: TRBJ2-1
clone size: .
CDR3 DNA: TGTGCCAGCAGTTTAGGAGGGGGTGAGCAGTTCTTC
CDR3 protein: CASSLGGGEQFF

V gene: TRBV12-3/TRBV12-4
D gene: TRBD1
J gene: TRBJ2-5
clone size: .
CDR3 DNA: TGTGCCAGCATCCGGACAGGGGGCTTTGATGAGCAGTACTTC
CDR3 protein: CASIRTGGFDEQYF

V gene: TRBV6-1
D gene: TRBD2
J gene: TRBJ2-5
clone size: few
CDR3 DNA: TGTGCCAGCACCATTATTAGCGGGAGTGGCGGACAGACCCAGTACTTC
CDR3 protein: CASTIISGSGGQTQYF

V gene: TRBV6-5
D gene: .
J gene: TRBJ1-1
clone size: .
CDR3 DNA: TGTGCCAGCAGTTACGGGGGCCTGGCCGGAGTAGCTTTCTTT
CDR3 protein: CASSYGGLAGVAFF

V gene: TRBV6-1
D gene: TRBD2
J gene: TRBJ2-7
clone size: many
CDR3 DNA: TGTGCCAGCAGGATAAGCGGGACCTATCCCGAGCAGTACTTC
CDR3 protein: CASRISGTYPEQYF

V gene: TRBV12-3/TRBV12-4
D gene: TRBD2
J gene: TRBJ2-1
clone size: .
CDR3 DNA: TGTGCCAGCAGTTTTAGGACTAGCGGGCAAACCAATGAGCAGCTCTTC
CDR3 protein: CASSFRTSGQTNEQLF

V gene: TRBV12-3/TRBV12-4
D gene: TRBD2
J gene: TRBJ2-3
clone size: .
CDR3 DNA: TGTGCCAGCGGGGGAGTAGAAGCGGGGAGGGGAGATACGCAGTATTTT
CDR3 protein: CASGGVEAGRGDTQYF

V gene: TRBV27
D gene: .
J gene: TRBJ2-7
clone size: large
CDR3 DNA: TGTGCCAGCAGGTTAAGGGGAGCAAGGGTGCAAGCAGGGGAGGTCGAGCAGTACTTC
CDR3 protein: CASRLRGARVQAGEVEQYF

V gene: TRBV11-2
D gene: TRBD2
J gene: TRBJ2-3
clone size: few
CDR3 DNA: TGTGCCAGCAGCTTTAGCGGGAGGCGCACAGATACGCAGTATTTT
CDR3 protein: CASSFSGRRTDTQYF

V gene: TRBV6-5
D gene: .
J gene: TRBJ2-7
clone size: .
CDR3 DNA: TGTGCCAGCAGTTATGTTGGGAGCAATGAGTACGAGCAGTACTTC
CDR3 protein: CASSYVGSNEYEQYF

V gene: TRBV7-2
D gene: .
J gene: TRBJ2-1
clone size: many
CDR3 DNA: TGTGCCAGCAGCTTGGCGAAGGAGTCCTATGAGCAGTTCTTC
CDR3 protein: CASSLAKESYEQFF

V gene: TRBV28
D gene: .
J gene: TRBJ2-7
clone size: .
CDR3 DNA: TGTGCCAGCAGTTTCAGGGCAGGGGGCCCGAGGGAGGGCGAGCAGTACTTC
CDR3 protein: CASSFRAGGPREGEQYF

V gene: TRBV7-2
D gene: TRBD2
J gene: TRBJ2-1
clone size: .
CDR3 DNA: TGTGCCAGCAGCAAGAGTCGGGCGGGAGGGGAAGTCGAGCAGTTCTTC
CDR3 protein: CASSKSRAGGEVEQFF

V gene: TRBV6-1
D gene: TRBD1
J gene: TRBJ2-7
clone size: .
CDR3 DNA: TGTGCCAGCAGGCCGGGACAGGGGAGCGGCAATGAGCAGTACTTC
CDR3 protein: CASRPGQGSGNEQYF

V gene: TRBV27
D gene: .
J gene: TRBJ2-1
clone size: medium-sized
CDR3 DNA: TGTGCCAGCAGTTTAGCGAGGGTTAATGAGCAGTTCTTC
CDR3 protein: CASSLARVNEQFF

V gene: TRBV6-1
D gene: .
J gene: TRBJ2-5
clone size: .
CDR3 DNA: TGTGCCAGCAAGGGTCGAACCTACAATGAGCAGTACTTC
CDR3 protein: CASKGRTYNEQYF

V gene: TRBV10-1
D gene: TRBD1
J gene: TRBJ2-1
clone size: .
CDR3 DNA: TGCGCCAGCAGTGGGACAGGGAACAATGAGCAGTTCTTC
CDR3 protein: CASSGTGNNEQFF

V gene: TRBV6-1
D gene: TRBD2
J gene: TRBJ2-3
clone size: medium-sized
CDR3 DNA: TGTGCCAGCGGGGGTCGGGGGGTCACAGATACGCAGTATTTT
CDR3 protein: CASGGRGVTDTQYF

V gene: TRBV6-1
D gene: .
J gene: TRBJ2-5
clone size: few
CDR3 DNA: TGTGCCAGTGATCGCGGGCGGGACCTTCGGACCCAGTACTTC
CDR3 protein: CASDRGRDLRTQYF

V gene: TRBV12-3/TRBV12-4
D gene: .
J gene: TRBJ1-1
clone size: once
CDR3 DNA: TGTGCCAGCAGTTTCCCGACAGGGAACACTGAAGCTTTCTTT
CDR3 protein: CASSFPTGNTEAFF

V gene: TRBV6-1
D gene: .
J gene: TRBJ2-7
clone size: .
CDR3 DNA: TGTGCCAGCAGTGAAGCCCCCGCCGGGTTTGGTGGCGAGCAGTACTTC
CDR3 protein: CASSEAPAGFGGEQYF

V gene: TRBV11-3
D gene: .
J gene: TRBJ2-6
clone size: .
CDR3 DNA: TGTGCCAGCAGCTCGACCACGGTTACTGGGGCCAACGTCCTGACTTTC
CDR3 protein: CASSSTTVTGANVLTF